The 16 T cell receptor beta chains listed next were all sequenced from one sample in a study of Graves' ophthalmopathy and Graves' hyperthyroidism. The study amplified TCR beta CDR3 regions using RNA transcripts. The first-round RT-PCR employed HTBI primers together with the Qiagen OneStep RT-PCR kit. A multiplex PCR was then performed as the second round. TCRdb ran MiXCR on the multiplex PCR reads and lists one entry per CDR3 protein. The table has more than 300,000 distinct CDR3 sequences, 15% to 17% seen once. Sequencing was carried out using peripheral blood. The origin of the receptors is a woman between 18 and 29 years old with stable Graves' hyperthyroidism.

This clonotype appeared many times. The CDR3 loop is CSVDRTGQTEAFF. DNA of the CDR3: TGCAGCGTTGATCGGACAGGACAGACTGAAGCTTTCTTT. This rearrangement joins TRBV29-1 to TRBJ1-1, with TRBD1 matching 7 bases. The CDR3 sequence is 13 residues long. With 3 bases clipped from V and 5 bases from J, the junction kept 6 bases outside the gene matches. The germline V gene has CDR1 SQVTM and CDR2 ANQGSEA.

Concerning this clonotype itself: A much more abundant neighbour one base away suggests this may be a read error. The chain has TRBV11-2 and TRBJ2-7; TRBD2 agrees at 8 bases. This CDR3 has 14 residues. V lost 3 bases, J lost 4 bases, and 5 bases stayed unmatched. Germline-derived CDR1 and CDR2 are SGHAT and FQNNGV. This chain's CDR3 is CASSFRGGNYEQYV. In DNA, the CDR3 is TGTGCCAGCAGCTTCCGGGGGGGCAATTACGAGCAGTACGTC.

Comments on this clonotype: The junction shows a germline mismatch at one end, possibly a read error. The CDR3 protein is CATSRDRRVTTYDQYF. The CDR3 nucleotides read TGTGCCACCAGCAGAGATCGGCGGGTAACAACCTACGATCAGTACTTC. The chain recombines TRBV15 with TRBJ2-7; possible D gene TRBD2, 5 bases. CDR1 and CDR2 from the germline V gene are LNHNV and YYDKDF (reference sequence). CDR3 size: 16 residues. The complete variable domain, with remaining parts taken from reference TRBV15 and TRBJ2-7, reads DAMVIQNPRYQVTQFGKPVTLSCSQTLNHNVMYWYQQKSSQAPKLLFHYYDKDFNNEADTPDNFQSRRPNTSFCFLDIRSPGLGDTAMYLCATSRDRRVTTYDQYFGPGTRLTVT.

This clonotype showed up many times. CDR3 bases: TGTGCCAGCAGTTTAGACCCTTCCGAAGCTTTCTTT. Translating gives CASSLDPSEAFF. The J gene is TRBJ1-1, the V gene TRBV12-3 or TRBV12-4, with no clear D. The CDR3 length is 12 residues. Trimming shortened V by 1 base and J by 8 bases, and 8 bases separated the two germline ends.

A few counts support this clonotype. The gene calls are TRBV6-1 and TRBJ1-2; tentative D call: TRBD1 (5 bases). V lost 4 bases, J lost 7 bases, and 13 bases lay in between. The length of the CDR3 is 13 residues. Germline V gene data show CDR1 as MNHNS and CDR2 as SASEGT. The CDR3 loop is CASSVEGRGGYTF. The CDR3 nucleotides are TGTGCCAGCAGTGTAGAGGGGCGGGGTGGCTACACCTTC.

This clonotype was seen only a few times. CDR3 DNA sequence: TGTGCCAGTAGTGTCGCATGGACAGCCTCCAATCAGCCCCAGCATTTT. It codes for CASSVAWTASNQPQHF. This chain joins TRBV19 and TRBJ1-5; perhaps TRBD1 as D (6 bases). The germline V gene encodes CDR1 LNHDA and CDR2 SQIVND (reference sequence). The CDR3 covers 16 residues. Trimming removed 5 bases at V and 3 bases at J, with 17 bases between.

The table lists this clonotype with a few counts. The genes are TRBV4-1 and TRBJ1-1, with 9 bases fitting TRBD1. V lost 0 bases and J lost 4; bases outside the gene matches: 15. Germline-derived CDR1 and CDR2 are MGHRA and YSYEKL. CDR3 size: 19 residues. CDR3 residues: CASSQEDLDRGQKGTEAFF. CDR3 DNA: TGCGCCAGCAGCCAAGAAGATTTGGACAGGGGACAGAAGGGCACTGAAGCTTTCTTT.

This clonotype showed up many times. V gene TRBV7-2 combines with J gene TRBJ1-5; TRBD1 might be the D (6 bases). V was trimmed by 3 bases and J by 5 bases, leaving 14 bases between them. The germline gives CDR1 SGHTA, CDR2 FQGNSA. CDR3 length: 15 amino acids. The chain's CDR3 is CASSFQQGMDQPQHF. The CDR3 DNA reads as TGTGCCAGCAGCTTCCAACAGGGAATGGATCAGCCCCAGCATTTT.

About this clonotype: A junction boundary mismatches the germline segment, possibly from a read error. The chain couples TRBV5-1 to TRBJ2-7, with D possibly TRBD2 on 6 matching bases. The V gene's germline CDR1 is SGHRS and CDR2 YFSETQ. The CDR3 extends over 14 amino acids. CDR3 DNA sequence: TGCGCCAGCAGCTTGGCCCTCGGAGGGAACGATCAGTACTTC. Translation gives CASSLALGGNDQYF.

J is TRBJ1-3 and V is TRBV5-1; 7 nucleotides align to TRBD1. Germline loops: CDR1 SGHRS, CDR2 YFSETQ. CDR3 length equals 14 residues. The J segment lost 4 bases and the V segment lost 7 bases, leaving 8 bases of the junction unmatched. Here the CDR3 reads CASCLDRDGNTIYF. CDR3 nucleotide sequence: TGCGCCAGCTGCCTCGACAGGGACGGAAACACCATATATTTT.

This clonotype was seen ten or more times. The CDR3 DNA reads TGTGCCAGCAGCTTATTTTGGGACAGGGTCTACGAGCAGTACTTC. Residues: CASSLFWDRVYEQYF. The rearrangement links TRBV11-2 to TRBJ2-7, with 9 positions matching TRBD1. Germline-derived CDR1 and CDR2 are SGHAT and FQNNGV. After removal of 2 bases from V and 3 bases from J, the junction contained 5 bases not matched to a gene. The CDR3 runs to 15 residues.

There are many counts of this clonotype. J is TRBJ2-5 and V is TRBV6-2 or TRBV6-3; a possible D gene is TRBD1 (6 bases). Germline assignment: CDR1 MNHEY and CDR2 SVGEGT. Trimming cost V 5 bases and J 4 bases, with 11 bases left between them. The length of the CDR3 is 13 residues. CDR3: CASSGNRVETQYF. The CDR3 DNA reads as TGTGCCAGCAGTGGAAACAGGGTAGAGACCCAGTACTTC.

This clonotype was seen ten or more times. The genes are TRBV24-1 and TRBJ2-5; maybe TRBD1 (5 bases). V lost 1 base, J lost 5 bases, and 13 bases lay in between. The CDR3 is 15 amino acids. The germline gives CDR1 KGHDR, CDR2 SFDVKD. The CDR3 reads CATSDFSDIRETQYF. In DNA, the CDR3 is TGTGCCACCAGTGATTTCTCGGACATCAGGGAGACCCAGTACTTC.

This chain's CDR3 is CASSSGTGMVWYYEQYF. Written as DNA, the CDR3 is TGCGCCAGCAGCTCCGGGACAGGGATGGTTTGGTACTACGAGCAGTACTTC. The chain has TRBV5-1 and TRBJ2-7; 9 nucleotides match TRBD1. CDR1 is SGHRS and CDR2 is YFSETQ in the germline V gene. V trimming: 3 bases; J trimming: 3 bases; junction bases outside the gene matches: 13. The CDR3 extends over 17 amino acids.

This clonotype was seen ten or more times. The J gene is TRBJ1-1, the V gene TRBV2, with D hard to call. The CDR3 runs 13 residues. Germline values: CDR1 SNHLY, CDR2 FYNNEI. V was shortened by 2 bases and J by 0 bases, with 4 bases between the two germline ends. The CDR3 reads CASSERMNTEAFF. The CDR3 DNA is TGTGCCAGCAGTGAACGGATGAACACTGAAGCTTTCTTT.

This clonotype was recorded at least ten times. The rearrangement uses TRBV7-6 and TRBJ2-1; a possible D gene is TRBD1 (6 bases). This CDR3 has 11 residues. Germline V CDR1 and CDR2: SGHVS, FNYEAQ. V lost 5 bases to trimming and J lost 10 bases, with 9 bases between them. CDR3 in DNA: TGTGCCAGCAGCCCTGGGACAGAGCAGTTCTTC. Its protein product is CASSPGTEQFF.